These 10 T cell receptor beta chains originate from one sample sequenced in a study of vaccination and CD4 T cells after COVID-19. The Oncomine TCR Beta short-read assay sequenced DNA from cultured CD4+ T cells. TCRdb re-derived calls from the PCR reads in MiXCR, one entry per CDR3 protein. The sample includes fewer than 15,000 distinct CDR3 sequences, approximately 46% of them seen just once. As for treatment: roughly 10-day PBMC culture with coronavirus spike peptide pools or control peptides (ViraFEST assay). For these TCRs, the target antigens are not known. Sequenced input: CD4+ T cells from blood, cultured in vitro. These receptors all stem from a human donor who had recovered from COVID-19.

This clonotype is labeled medium-sized. The chain links TRBV2 to TRBJ2-7; 7 bases map to TRBD1. V lost 7 bases and J lost 0; bases outside the gene matches: 9. CDR3 size: 15 residues. Germline CDR1 is SNHLY and CDR2 is FYNNEI. Written as DNA, the CDR3 is TGTGCCAGCAAAGGGGGACAGCCTATCTCCTACGAGCAGTACTTC. It translates to CASKGGQPISYEQYF.

The chain joins TRBV5-1 to TRBJ1-2; TRBD1 is a possible D gene (6 bases). V was pared by 1 base and J by 14 bases, with 21 bases between. The V gene's germline CDR1 is SGHRS and CDR2 YFSETQ. The CDR3 runs 14 residues. The chain's CDR3 is CASSLPTGRGTRTF. In DNA form, the CDR3 reads TGCGCCAGCAGCTTGCCAACAGGGAGGGGGACTAGGACCTTC.

A few counts support this clonotype. The V gene is TRBV7-3, the J gene TRBJ2-2; TRBD2 might be the D (6 bases). The CDR3 has 15 amino acids. With 2 bases removed from V and 7 bases from J, the gap between germline ends came to 14 bases. Per germline, CDR1 SGHTA and CDR2 FQGTGA. CDR3 residues: CASSLSRERVGELFF. The CDR3 DNA sequence: TGTGCCAGCAGCTTATCCCGGGAGAGGGTCGGGGAGCTGTTTTTT.

The J gene is TRBJ1-5, the V gene TRBV18, with 7 bases aligning to TRBD1. The CDR3 covers 15 residues. Germline CDR1 is KGHSH and CDR2 is LQKENI. The trim removed 1 base at V and 7 bases at J, leaving 7 bases unmatched. CDR3 protein: CASSPQQGMEQPQHF. The CDR3 bases are TGTGCCAGCTCACCACAACAGGGGATGGAGCAGCCCCAGCATTTT.

The V and J genes are TRBV7-2 and TRBJ1-5; D not resolved. Germline CDR1 is SGHTA and CDR2 is FQGNSA. V shed 5 bases and J shed 5 bases, with 10 bases lying between them. The CDR3 length is 13 residues. The CDR3 coding sequence is TGTGCCAGCAGCACCGTGACTGATCAGCCCCAGCATTTT. It specifies CASSTVTDQPQHF.

This chain connects TRBV6-1 to TRBJ2-7, with TRBD1 matching over 7 bases. Trimming removed 6 bases from V and 6 bases from J; junction bases left unmatched: 8. Germline lookup yields CDR1 MNHNS and CDR2 SASEGT. This CDR3 comprises 13 residues. CDR3 in amino acids: CASSRDSRFEQYF. The CDR3 DNA follows: TGTGCCAGCAGCAGGGACAGCCGCTTCGAGCAGTACTTC.

This clonotype was detected a few times. This sequence joins TRBV20-1 and TRBJ2-7; 7 bases are shared with TRBD1. CDR3 length: 12 residues. Germline V gene data show CDR1 as DFQATT and CDR2 as SNEGSKA (reference sequence). V was clipped by 7 bases and J by 4 bases; unmatched bases: 7. The CDR3: CSVMDRLYEQYF. CDR3 in DNA: TGCAGTGTTATGGACAGGTTATACGAGCAGTACTTC.

The chain uses TRBV19 and TRBJ2-3; maybe TRBD1 (8 bases). Looked up from germline, CDR1 is LNHDA and CDR2 is SQIVND (reference sequence). With 6 bases removed from V and 4 bases from J, the gap between germline ends came to 14 bases. The CDR3 has 14 amino acids. In DNA form, the CDR3 reads TGTGCCAGTAGCGACAGGGGAGGGGCAGATACGCAGTATTTT. Encoded protein: CASSDRGGADTQYF.

The gene calls are TRBV28 and TRBJ2-5; TRBD1 aligns across 9 bases. Germline trimming cut 5 bases from V and 2 bases from J; bases unmatched to any gene: 6. The CDR3 runs to 15 residues. The germline V gene has CDR1 MDHEN and CDR2 SYDVKM. The CDR3 nucleotides read TGTGCCAGCAGTCCCCGGACAGGGGATCAAGAGACCCAGTACTTC. Translated: CASSPRTGDQETQYF.

In its sample, this clonotype was seen a few times. The rearrangement joins TRBV20-1 to TRBJ1-1; 7 positions match TRBD1. V lost 3 bases, J lost 5 bases, and 6 bases stayed unmatched. Germline V gene sequence: CDR1 DFQATT, CDR2 SNEGSKA (reference sequence). The CDR3 runs 13 residues. CDR3 coding DNA: TGCAGTGCTAGCCAAGACAGGGAAACTGAAGCTTTCTTT. This translates into CSASQDRETEAFF.